The 22 T cell receptor beta chains reported below all come from one sample, sequenced in a study of T cell clonality in common variable immunodeficiency. This table comes from immunoSEQ multiplex PCR, and its TCRdb copy is limited to in-frame clones, with some not included. The repertoire shows fewer than 70,000 clones, none seen only once; the top ten take over 1.5%. Source material: peripheral blood mononuclear cells. The receptors originated from a person aged 18-70 years in good health.

At least ten counts were recorded for this clone. Coverage ceases 3 residues before the CDR3 finishes, and the germline J gene fills in the end. The rearrangement uses TRBV30 and TRBJ2-4; possible D gene TRBD1, 5 bases. The CDR3 length is 14 residues. Between the trimmed V and J ends, which lost 3 bases and 0 bases, there was a span of 9 bases. Germline CDR1 is GTSNPN and CDR2 is SVGIG (reference sequence). The CDR3: CAWSAGLAKNIQYF. The CDR3 DNA, read in part, is TGTGCCTGGAGCGCAGGGTTAGCCAAAAACATT.

Ten or more counts support this clone. The read ends 3 residues before the CDR3 terminus; that terminus is restored from the germline J gene. The chain links TRBV2 to TRBJ2-3, with D possibly matching TRBD1 (5 bases). Trimming removed 6 bases at V and 7 bases at J, with 17 bases between. The CDR3 runs 14 residues. CDR1 SNHLY and CDR2 FYNNEI come from the germline V gene. The sequenced CDR3 bases are TGTGCCAGCAGATTACAGGACGCTCCCCATACG. Protein sequence: CASRLQDAPHT. The CDR3, in full, reads CASRLQDAPHTQYF. The full variable domain, with the rest looked up from reference TRBV2 and TRBJ2-3, is EPEVTQTPSHQVTQMGQEVILRCVPISNHLYFYWYRQILGQKVEFLVSFYNNEISEKSEIFDDQFSVERPDGSNFTLKIRSTKLEDSAMYFCASRLQDAPHTQYFGPGTRLTVL.

The table lists this clone with many counts. The read terminates 3 residues ahead of where the CDR3 ends, so the germline J gene completes it. The chain combines TRBV11-2 with TRBJ2-1; D may be TRBD1 (6 bases). CDR1 and CDR2 (germline): SGHAT, FQNNGV. CDR3 length: 15 residues. Deletions cut 3 bases from V and 4 bases from J, with 13 bases between. The sequenced CDR3 bases are TGTGCCAGCAGCTTGGGACAAGCCCAATACAATGAG. Amino acid sequence: CASSLGQAQYNE. The CDR3 in its entirety is CASSLGQAQYNEQFF.

This clone was counted between two and nine times. The read ends 3 residues early relative to the CDR3; the germline J gene fills the gap. The J gene is TRBJ1-1, the V gene TRBV30; D is undetermined. From germline, CDR1 is GTSNPN and CDR2 SVGIG (reference sequence). This CDR3 region has 15 residues. The sequenced CDR3 bases are TGTGCCTGGGTAAGCCGACTAGCTGGAGACAATGAG. Encoded protein: CAWVSRLAGDNE. The whole CDR3 sequence is CAWVSRLAGDNEAFF.

This clone was seen at least ten times. The CDR3 extends 3 residues past the end of the read, so its final part is completed from the germline J gene. This rearrangement joins TRBV30 to TRBJ2-1; 8 positions match TRBD2. Germline V CDR1 and CDR2: GTSNPN, SVGIG (reference sequence). The V segment lost 3 bases and the J segment 3 bases; nucleotides outside the gene matches: 13. This CDR3 is built from 17 residues. The CDR3 spells CAWSRYVAGGIYNEQFF. The CDR3 bases that were read are TGTGCCTGGAGCAGGTACGTGGCGGGAGGAATCTACAATGAG. Together with reference TRBV30 and TRBJ2-1, the CDR3 gives the full variable domain: SQTIHQWPATLVQPVGSPLSLECTVEGTSNPNLYWYRQAAGRGLQLLFYSVGIGQISSEVPQNLSASRPQDRQFILSSKKLLLSDSGFYLCAWSRYVAGGIYNEQFFGPGTRLTVL.

This clone has a count of ten or more. Coverage ceases 3 residues before the CDR3 finishes, and the germline J gene fills in the end. This chain links TRBV7-2 with TRBJ2-7; 7 bases are shared with TRBD1. This CDR3 region has 14 residues. The germline gives CDR1 SGHTA, CDR2 FQGNSA. The V and J ends lost 5 bases and 6 bases, in that order; junction bases with no gene match: 10. The chain's CDR3 is CASSPRQGTGEQYF. The part of the CDR3 DNA that was read is TGTGCCAGCAGCCCCAGACAGGGTACGGGCGAG.

This clone was recorded many times. The observed sequence ends 3 residues before the CDR3 terminus, with the missing tail filled in from the germline J gene. This chain links TRBV6-4 with TRBJ1-1, with TRBD1 matching over 12 bases. Germline assignment: CDR1 MRHNA and CDR2 SNTAGT. J lost 5 bases, V lost 7 bases, and 11 bases had no gene match. The CDR3 has 16 residues. CDR3 bases read: TGTGCCAGCACGCCTCCGGGACAGGGGGCCCGGACTGAA. It is translated as CASTPPGQGARTE. The whole CDR3 sequence is CASTPPGQGARTEAFF.

There are many counts of this clone. The read falls 3 residues short of the CDR3 end, and the missing part is taken from the germline J gene. The genes are TRBV19 and TRBJ2-3; 9 nucleotides match TRBD2. V lost 8 bases and J lost 6; bases outside the gene matches: 15. The CDR3 runs 16 residues. Germline V gene sequence: CDR1 LNHDA, CDR2 SQIVND (reference sequence). This chain's CDR3 is CASGLAGRSRGDTQYF. The CDR3 DNA, read in part, is TGTGCCAGTGGGCTAGCGGGACGCTCCCGTGGGGATACG.

This clone occurred a few times. The read ends 3 residues before the CDR3 terminus; that terminus is restored from the germline J gene. The V call is TRBV2, the J call TRBJ2-2; 7 positions agree with TRBD1. Germline trimming cut 4 bases from V and 2 bases from J; bases unmatched to any gene: 7. The CDR3 runs 16 residues. The V gene's germline CDR1 is SNHLY and CDR2 FYNNEI. CDR3 DNA, as far as it was read: TGTGCCAGCAGTGGACAGGGATTGGTTAACACCGGGGAG. Translated, it gives CASSGQGLVNTGE. The entire CDR3 reads CASSGQGLVNTGELFF.

This clone was counted many times. CDR3 DNA (partial): TGCGCCAGCAGCTTGGAAATAGCAGGGAGCGGGGATACG. Its translation is CASSLEIAGSGDT. The entire CDR3 protein is CASSLEIAGSGDTQYF. V usage is TRBV5-1 and J usage is TRBJ2-3; TRBD2 is a possible D gene (6 bases). Read data end 3 residues before the CDR3 end; the end is taken from the germline J gene. This CDR3 region has 16 residues. V lost 0 bases to trimming and J lost 6 bases, with 17 bases between them. CDR1 is SGHRS and CDR2 is YFSETQ in the germline V gene.

At least ten counts were recorded for this clone. The read ends 3 residues shy of where the CDR3 ends; the end is completed using the germline J gene. This sequence joins TRBV6-2 or TRBV6-3 and TRBJ2-7, with 8 bases fitting TRBD2. V gave up 1 base and J gave up 1 base; unmatched junction bases: 9. CDR1 is MNHEY, CDR2 SVGEGT, per germline. The CDR3 sequence is 17 residues long. The DNA read from the CDR3 is TGTGCCAGCAGTTACTGGTCGGGAGTAGCGGGATCCTACGAG. This codes for CASSYWSGVAGSYE. The entire CDR3 reads CASSYWSGVAGSYEQYF.

At least ten counts were recorded for this clone. One end of the junction is discordant with germline, which a read error may explain. The read gets to within 3 residues of the CDR3 end, and the germline J gene fills in the rest. The chain combines TRBV4-2 with TRBJ2-2, with D hard to call. Germline CDR1 LGHNA, CDR2 YNFKEQ. The CDR3 is 16 residues long. CDR3 in amino acids: CASSQTSSKNTGELFF. CDR3 DNA (partial): TGCGCCAGCAGCCAAACCTCGTCTAAGAACACCGGGGAG.

In its sample, this clone was seen many times. The DNA ends 3 residues before the CDR3 does, and the rest of the CDR3 is filled in from the germline J gene. The chain is built from TRBV7-3 and TRBJ2-3; 12 bases match TRBD2. J gave up 0 bases and V 3 bases, and 1 base lay outside the gene matches. Germline V lookup: CDR1 SGHTA, CDR2 FQGTGA. This CDR3 has 16 amino acids. The sequenced part of the CDR3 DNA is TGTGCCAGCAGCTTCGGGACTAGCGGGAGCACAGATACG. This translates into CASSFGTSGSTDT. The whole CDR3 sequence is CASSFGTSGSTDTQYF.

The sample holds many counts of this clone. The CDR3 DNA, read in part, is TGTGCCAGCAGTTTTGATCCGGGACAGGGGTCCTACGAG. Translation: CASSFDPGQGSYE. The entire CDR3 protein is CASSFDPGQGSYEQYF. V is TRBV28 and J is TRBJ2-7, with 10 bases lining up with TRBD1. The read falls 3 residues short of the CDR3 end, and the missing part is taken from the germline J gene. V trimming: 3 bases; J trimming: 1 base; junction bases outside the gene matches: 6. Germline V gives CDR1 MDHEN, CDR2 SYDVKM. The CDR3 sequence is 16 residues long.

This clone was counted ten times or more. The read ends 3 residues early relative to the CDR3; the germline J gene fills the gap. This chain uses TRBV15 with TRBJ2-7; 14 bases align to TRBD2. Per the germline V gene, CDR1 is LNHNV and CDR2 is YYDKDF (reference sequence). The trim removed 3 bases at V and 2 bases at J, leaving 3 bases unmatched. The CDR3 sequence is 16 residues long. The CDR3 bases that were read are TGTGCCACCAGCAGGGGGGGACTAGCGGGAGCCTACGAG. Its translation: CATSRGGLAGAYE. The complete CDR3 reads CATSRGGLAGAYEQYF.

In this sample, this clone turned up many times. The missing CDR3 end, 3 residues past where the read stops, is filled in from the germline J gene. The genes are TRBV7-8 and TRBJ2-3, with 14 positions matching TRBD2. Trimming removed 6 bases from V and 5 bases from J; junction bases left unmatched: 1. The CDR3 spans 14 residues. The germline V gene has CDR1 SGHVS and CDR2 FQNEAQ. The sequenced CDR3 bases are TGTGCCAGCAGAGGACTAGCGGGGGGAGATACG. This encodes CASRGLAGGDT. The CDR3 in full is CASRGLAGGDTQYF.

This clone was recorded many times. Read sequence stops 3 residues before the CDR3 end, and the germline J gene provides the missing end. The genes are TRBV5-6 and TRBJ2-7; 10 bases fit TRBD1. CDR3 length equals 15 residues. The germline gives CDR1 SGHDT, CDR2 YYEEEE. V was clipped by 1 base and J by 2 bases; unmatched bases: 3. Incomplete CDR3 DNA: TGTGCCAGCAGCTTGAGGGACAGGGGTCCCTACGAG. Protein: CASSLRDRGPYE. The full CDR3 protein reads CASSLRDRGPYEQYF.

As for this clone: From the germline J gene comes the end of the CDR3, since the read stops 3 residues before it. The V call is TRBV7-8, the J call TRBJ2-7; TRBD2 might be the D (5 bases). This CDR3 contains 15 residues. Germline V gene sequence: CDR1 SGHVS, CDR2 FQNEAQ. V shed 3 bases and J shed 3 bases, with 15 bases lying between them. The DNA read from the CDR3 is TGTGCCAGCAGCTTTGGCCGAGGAGCGGTCTACGAG. This sequence encodes CASSFGRGAVYE. The full CDR3 protein reads CASSFGRGAVYEQYF.

In its sample, this clone was seen a few times. From the germline J gene comes the end of the CDR3, since the read stops 3 residues before it. This chain connects TRBV20-1 to TRBJ2-1, with a possible D match to TRBD2 (6 bases). V was pared by 6 bases and J by 7 bases, with 13 bases between. This CDR3 has 12 amino acids. The germline V gene encodes CDR1 DFQATT and CDR2 SNEGSKA (reference sequence). Incomplete CDR3 DNA: TGCAGTGCCACGGGACTGCGAAATGAG. Amino acid sequence: CSATGLRNE. The complete CDR3 reads CSATGLRNEQFF.

This clone was seen repeatedly, ten times or more. The DNA ends 3 residues before the CDR3 does, and the rest of the CDR3 is filled in from the germline J gene. J is TRBJ2-7 and V is TRBV7-9; 8 nucleotides align to TRBD1. The CDR3 length is 15 residues. V shed 5 bases and J 3 bases; nucleotides not matched to a gene: 9. CDR1 and CDR2 (germline): SEHNR, FQNEAQ (reference sequence). The CDR3 reads CASSKTGAKGYEQYF. CDR3 DNA (partial): TGTGCCAGCAGCAAGACAGGGGCTAAGGGCTACGAG.

This clone was counted many times. Read sequence stops 3 residues before the CDR3 end, and the germline J gene provides the missing end. This chain connects TRBV29-1 to TRBJ2-1; 13 nucleotides align to TRBD2. The CDR3 totals 17 residues. CDR1 is SQVTM and CDR2 is ANQGSEA in the germline V gene. V gave up 4 bases and J gave up 5 bases; unmatched junction bases: 11. CDR3 sequence reads: CSVVGWTSGSSDNEQFF. The DNA read from the CDR3 is TGCAGCGTTGTGGGTTGGACTAGCGGGAGTAGCGACAATGAG.

This clone has a count of ten or more. The read ends 3 residues early relative to the CDR3; the germline J gene fills the gap. The chain couples TRBV18 to TRBJ1-1, with D tentatively TRBD1 (5 bases). Germline CDR1 KGHSH, CDR2 LQKENI. The germline V and J ends were trimmed by 5 bases and 0 bases, with 10 bases remaining between them. CDR3 length equals 14 residues. The CDR3 sequence is CASSTMGLNTEAFF. The sequenced CDR3 bases are TGTGCCAGCTCAACGATGGGGCTGAACACTGAA. The variable domain in full, with the rest retrieved from reference TRBV18 and TRBJ1-1, is NAGVMQNPRHLVRRRGQEARLRCSPMKGHSHVYWYRQLPEEGLKFMVYLQKENIIDESGMPKERFSAEFPKEGPSILRIQQVVRGDSAAYFCASSTMGLNTEAFFGQGTRLTVV.